Below, one T cell receptor beta chain is given with its context. Between the trimmed V and J ends, which lost 6 bases and 6 bases, there was a span of 19 bases. This CDR3 has 14 amino acids. CDR1 is DFQATT and CDR2 is SNEGSKA in the germline V gene (reference sequence). This entry belongs to a study of patients and donors after allogeneic stem cell transplantation. MiXCR, applied by TCRdb to the RT-PCR reads, yields one record per CDR3 protein. The sample contains some 960,000 distinct CDR3 sequences, about a sixth of which appear only once. V is TRBV20-1 and J is TRBJ2-3, with D perhaps TRBD1 (7 bases). This TCR was recovered from a human donor who was either an allogeneic HSCT recipient or a stem cell or donor lymphocyte infusion donor (not recorded which). It is not recorded whose cells these are; they may come from a transplant donor. Sequenced material: blood, either unsorted or a sorted T cell fraction (not recorded which). The CDR3 region has the DNA TGCAGTGCGACAAGACAGGGAGGTCCCGATACGCAGTATTTT. Translation: CSATRQGGPDTQYF.